The 30 T cell receptor beta chains below were found in one sample sequenced in a study of long-term antiretroviral therapy in people with HIV. The immunoSEQ assay was v3.0, run at survey level. Only in-frame clones appear in the TCRdb table, and some are missing; sequencing was by immunoSEQ multiplex PCR. The sample holds 15,000 to 20,000 clones; about 91% are singletons and the top ten take approximately 10%. The sample in question was unsorted PBMCs, obtained 0.3 years after starting antiretroviral therapy. The receptor source for this set is a man in his sixties with HIV.

This sequence joins TRBV5-6 and TRBJ2-7, with TRBD1 matching over 8 bases. V shed 5 bases and J 5 bases; nucleotides not matched to a gene: 12. Germline V gene lookup returns CDR1 SGHDT and CDR2 YYEEEE. CDR3 length: 15 amino acids. The CDR3 DNA reads as TGTGCCAGCAGTAAACTGGACAGGGTTTATAACGAGCAGTACTTC. Translation gives CASSKLDRVYNEQYF.

The chain employs TRBV28 and TRBJ1-6; D is undetermined. In germline, CDR1 is MDHEN, CDR2 SYDVKM. The CDR3 sequence is 15 residues long. Trimming took off 5 bases at V and 7 bases at J, with 15 bases between the two ends. Here the CDR3 DNA reads TGTGCCAGCAGTCCACTTCAGTTGGGAAATTCACCCCTCCACTTT. Translating gives CASSPLQLGNSPLHF. The full variable domain, with the rest looked up from reference TRBV28 and TRBJ1-6, is DVKVTQSSRYLVKRTGEKVFLECVQDMDHENMFWYRQDPGLGLRLIYFSYDVKMKEKGDIPEGYSVSREKKERFSLILESASTNQTSMYLCASSPLQLGNSPLHFGNGTRLTVT.

J is TRBJ2-7 and V is TRBV18; 7 bases agree with TRBD1. The CDR3 spans 15 residues. The germline V gene encodes CDR1 KGHSH and CDR2 LQKENI. J lost 5 bases, V lost 3 bases, and 10 bases had no gene match. The CDR3: CASSPRGPDRDEQYF. CDR3 sequence (DNA): TGTGCCAGCTCACCTCGAGGACCCGACAGGGACGAGCAGTACTTC.

The rearrangement joins TRBV11-2 to TRBJ2-3; 7 nucleotides line up with TRBD2. The CDR3 has 12 amino acids. Unmatched junction bases numbered 4, after V lost 3 bases and J lost 10 bases. The germline gives CDR1 SGHAT, CDR2 FQNNGV. The CDR3 protein is CASSFRTSPQYF. CDR3 sequence (DNA): TGTGCCAGCAGCTTCAGGACTAGTCCGCAGTATTTT.

This chain uses TRBV9 with TRBJ2-5; no definite D call. The germline CDR1 and CDR2 sequences are SGDLS and YYNGEE. The CDR3 sequence is 13 residues long. The germline V and J ends were trimmed by 3 bases and 1 base, with 7 bases remaining between them. CDR3 sequence (DNA): TGTGCCAGCAGCGCCGCCGGCCAAGAGACCCAGTACTTC. It translates to CASSAAGQETQYF.

This sequence joins TRBV21-1 and TRBJ2-1. TRBV21-1 is a documented pseudogene. This CDR3 has 17 residues. CDR3 sequence: CASSNYNRRPSYNEQFF. The CDR3 DNA reads as TGTGCCAGCAGCAATTATAATAGAAGACCCTCCTACAATGAGCAGTTCTTC.

The chain links TRBV19 to TRBJ1-1, with D uncertain. This CDR3 spans 16 amino acids. The V gene lost 1 base and the J gene lost 0 bases, with 12 bases spanning the gap. From germline, CDR1 is LNHDA and CDR2 SQIVND (reference sequence). CDR3 amino acids: CASSIAAGGMNTEAFF. CDR3 bases: TGTGCCAGTAGTATAGCGGCGGGCGGGATGAACACTGAAGCTTTCTTT.

This clone was counted between two and nine times. J is TRBJ2-2 and V is TRBV18, with D hard to call. Deletions cut 1 base from V and 0 bases from J, with 3 bases between. The CDR3 is 14 amino acids. Germline V gene sequence: CDR1 KGHSH, CDR2 LQKENI. The CDR3 is CASSPRTNTGELFF. The CDR3 nucleotides read TGTGCCAGCTCACCACGAACGAACACCGGGGAGCTGTTTTTT.

The V call is TRBV10-1, the J call TRBJ2-7; the D gene is possibly TRBD1 (5 bases). CDR3 length: 13 amino acids. Trimming cost V 3 bases and J 5 bases, with 11 bases left between them. CDR1 is WNHNN and CDR2 is SYGVQD in the germline V gene (reference sequence). The CDR3 protein is CASSERGEDEQYF. The CDR3 DNA follows: TGCGCCAGCAGTGAAAGGGGCGAGGACGAGCAGTACTTC.

The V gene is TRBV15, the J gene TRBJ2-1; D ambiguous. The CDR3 sequence is 15 residues long. Germline CDR1 is LNHNV and CDR2 is YYDKDF (reference sequence). V lost 0 bases, J lost 5 bases, and 11 bases lay in between. The CDR3 sequence is CATSRDLGVHNEQFF. In nucleotides, the CDR3 is TGTGCCACCAGCAGAGATCTGGGTGTCCACAATGAGCAGTTCTTC.

The chain joins TRBV23-1 to TRBJ2-5; possible D gene TRBD1, 5 bases. TRBV23-1 is flagged as an ORF with uncertain function. Trimming left V 11 bases short and J 5 bases short, with 15 bases between. This CDR3 region has 12 residues. The CDR3 DNA sequence: TGCGCCGGACAAAAAGCCCCCGAGACCCAGTACTTC. This encodes CAGQKAPETQYF.

The V and J genes are TRBV7-3 and TRBJ1-6; tentatively, D is TRBD1 (5 bases). Germline V lookup: CDR1 SGHTA, CDR2 FQGTGA. V was shortened by 2 bases and J by 0 bases, with 11 bases between the two germline ends. This CDR3 is 17 amino acids long. This CDR3 is CASSLSGASSYNSPLHF. The CDR3 bases are TGTGCCAGCAGCTTATCCGGGGCGAGCTCCTATAATTCACCCCTCCACTTT.

The genes are TRBV13 and TRBJ2-2; 8 bases are shared with TRBD2. CDR1 PRHDT and CDR2 FYEKMQ come from the germline V gene (reference sequence). J gave up 5 bases and V 2 bases, and 16 bases lay outside the gene matches. The CDR3 is 19 residues long. The CDR3 coding sequence is TGTGCCAGCAGCTTAACCCTACGCGTAGCGGGAATGGGGACCGGGGAGCTGTTTTTT. Amino acid sequence: CASSLTLRVAGMGTGELFF.

This clone was observed a few times. The chain links TRBV7-8 to TRBJ2-7, with TRBD1 as a possible D gene (5 bases). Trimming removed 1 base at V and 3 bases at J, with 10 bases between. The CDR3 contains 14 residues. Germline V gives CDR1 SGHVS, CDR2 FQNEAQ. The CDR3 nucleotides are TGTGCCAGCAGCTTAGTTGGTGACAGCTACGAGCAGTACTTC. Amino acid sequence: CASSLVGDSYEQYF.

This clone was observed once. This chain connects TRBV10-2 to TRBJ2-7, with 7 bases identical to TRBD1. The V and J ends lost 5 bases and 3 bases, in that order; junction bases with no gene match: 1. In germline, CDR1 is WSHSY, CDR2 SAAADI. This CDR3 comprises 12 residues. The CDR3, as DNA: TGCGCCAGCAGTACAGGGGACTACGAGCAGTACTTC. Residues: CASSTGDYEQYF.

The genes are TRBV4-2 and TRBJ2-3, with 12 positions matching TRBD2. CDR1 and CDR2 (germline): LGHNA, YNFKEQ. V gave up 5 bases and J gave up 1 base; unmatched junction bases: 16. This CDR3 is built from 20 residues. As DNA, the CDR3 is TGTGCCAGCAGCGCGCGTGTTGGGACTAGCGGGTCTGGGGGCACAGATACGCAGTATTTT. Translating it yields CASSARVGTSGSGGTDTQYF.

The chain employs TRBV19 and TRBJ2-1, with 9 bases aligning to TRBD2. Germline V gene sequence: CDR1 LNHDA, CDR2 SQIVND (reference sequence). V gave up 3 bases and J gave up 6 bases; unmatched junction bases: 6. The CDR3 extends over 15 amino acids. CDR3 residues: CASSISGLALNEQFF. The CDR3 region has the DNA TGTGCCAGTAGTATCTCAGGACTAGCGCTCAATGAGCAGTTCTTC.

The chain links TRBV9 to TRBJ1-3; maybe TRBD1 (6 bases). The CDR3 extends over 15 amino acids. V lost 2 bases and J lost 1, with 10 bases in between. Germline CDR1 and CDR2: SGDLS and YYNGEE. CDR3 in DNA: TGTGCCAGCAGCGTTGGGGGCGCTTCTGGAAACACCATATATTTT. Translation gives CASSVGGASGNTIYF.

The chain couples TRBV19 to TRBJ1-2; D may be TRBD1 (6 bases). The V and J ends lost 8 bases and 3 bases respectively, with 10 bases between them. CDR3 length: 12 residues. Germline V lookup: CDR1 LNHDA, CDR2 SQIVND (reference sequence). The CDR3 is CASENRDYGYTF. CDR3 sequence (DNA): TGTGCCAGTGAGAACAGGGACTATGGCTACACCTTC.

J is TRBJ1-5 and V is TRBV7-2; D is ambiguous. V was cut by 3 bases and J by 4 bases, with 10 bases left in between. Germline V gene sequence: CDR1 SGHTA, CDR2 FQGNSA. This CDR3 contains 14 residues. The CDR3 region is CASSLGPGNQPQHF. The CDR3 nucleotides are TGTGCCAGCAGCTTGGGCCCGGGGAATCAGCCCCAGCATTTT.

This clone was seen only once. V usage is TRBV7-9 and J usage is TRBJ2-6; no clear D. The germline V gene has CDR1 SEHNR and CDR2 FQNEAQ (reference sequence). The CDR3 has 15 amino acids. The V end was cut by 1 base, the J end by 4 bases, with 8 bases between. CDR3 bases: TGTGCCAGCAGCTTAGGTCAACCCGGGGCCAACGTCCTGACTTTC. Translating it yields CASSLGQPGANVLTF.

The V and J genes are TRBV21-1 and TRBJ1-5; the table's TRBD1 call for D was not verified on the DNA. TRBV21-1 is described as a pseudogene. This CDR3 has 16 amino acids. Here the CDR3 reads CASSAGDRGQGQPQHF. The CDR3 nucleotides are TGTGCCAGCAGCGCGGGCGACAGGGGGCAGGGACAGCCCCAGCATTTT.

The gene calls are TRBV4-1 and TRBJ1-4; D is perhaps TRBD1 (5 bases). V gave up 1 base and J gave up 5 bases, with 14 bases separating them. The CDR3 sequence is 16 residues long. The germline gives CDR1 MGHRA, CDR2 YSYEKL. CDR3 sequence reads: CASSQVEKGANEKLFF. The CDR3 coding sequence is TGCGCCAGCAGCCAAGTGGAAAAAGGGGCAAATGAAAAACTGTTTTTT.

This clone was counted a few times. The V and J genes are TRBV6-1 and TRBJ2-7; D uncertain. CDR3 size: 13 residues. Germline CDR1 reads MNHNS; CDR2 reads SASEGT. Trimming took 3 bases from V and 4 from J, leaving 10 bases between them. The CDR3 nucleotides read TGTGCCAGCAGTGACACGGCCAGATACGAGCAGTACTTC. Its protein is CASSDTARYEQYF.

This clone was observed a single time. The chain is built from TRBV5-1 and TRBJ1-3; no firm D call. The V end was cut by 1 base, the J end by 0 bases, with 14 bases between. CDR1 is SGHRS, CDR2 YFSETQ, per germline. This CDR3 is 17 amino acids long. The CDR3 protein is CASSLSGGVLSGNTIYF. In nucleotides, the CDR3 is TGCGCCAGCAGCTTGAGCGGCGGGGTCCTCTCTGGAAACACCATATATTTT. The full variable domain, its missing parts supplied by reference TRBV5-1 and TRBJ1-3, is KAGVTQTPRYLIKTRGQQVTLSCSPISGHRSVSWYQQTPGQGLQFLFEYFSETQRNKGNFPGRFSGRQFSNSRSEMNVSTLELGDSALYLCASSLSGGVLSGNTIYFGEGSWLTVV.

The CDR3 DNA reads as TGTGCCAGCAGTGGAGGACAGGGGCAGGTTCAGTACTTC. This encodes CASSGGQGQVQYF. The chain employs TRBV2 and TRBJ2-4; 9 bases align to TRBD1. The CDR3 consists of 13 residues. Looked up from germline, CDR1 is SNHLY and CDR2 is FYNNEI. V gave up 4 bases and J gave up 11 bases; unmatched junction bases: 6.

V gene TRBV28 combines with J gene TRBJ2-7, with 7 nucleotides matching TRBD1. Germline trimming cut 6 bases from V and 4 bases from J; bases unmatched to any gene: 6. Germline values: CDR1 MDHEN, CDR2 SYDVKM. CDR3 length: 13 amino acids. The DNA for the CDR3 is TGTGCCAGCAGGCCGGGACAGAAATACGAGCAGTACTTC. This encodes CASRPGQKYEQYF.

The chain uses TRBV7-3 and TRBJ2-2, with 8 nucleotides matching TRBD2. The germline gives CDR1 SGHTA, CDR2 FQGTGA. The CDR3 totals 15 residues. The V and J ends lost 5 bases and 6 bases, in that order; junction bases with no gene match: 8. CDR3 nucleotide sequence: TGTGCCAGCAGCCCCTACGGGGGGGGAGCCGGGGAGCTGTTTTTT. This codes for CASSPYGGGAGELFF.

This clone came up once. This chain joins TRBV12-5 and TRBJ2-5; 7 bases map to TRBD2. The germline V gene has CDR1 LGHNT and CDR2 FRNRAP. The J segment lost 4 bases and the V segment lost 0 bases, leaving 11 bases of the junction unmatched. This CDR3 spans 17 amino acids. The chain's CDR3 is CASGLVLGEGNRETQYF. The CDR3 nucleotides are TGTGCTAGTGGTTTGGTACTCGGGGAGGGGAATAGAGAGACCCAGTACTTC.

The J gene is TRBJ2-7, the V gene TRBV28, with TRBD1 matching 9 bases. Germline lookup yields CDR1 MDHEN and CDR2 SYDVKM. V lost 5 bases to trimming and J lost 7 bases; unmatched junction nucleotides: 12. The CDR3 has 15 residues. CDR3 DNA: TGTGCCAGCAGTACCACCGGGACAGGGTCGCTTGAGCAGTACTTC. It yields the protein CASSTTGTGSLEQYF.